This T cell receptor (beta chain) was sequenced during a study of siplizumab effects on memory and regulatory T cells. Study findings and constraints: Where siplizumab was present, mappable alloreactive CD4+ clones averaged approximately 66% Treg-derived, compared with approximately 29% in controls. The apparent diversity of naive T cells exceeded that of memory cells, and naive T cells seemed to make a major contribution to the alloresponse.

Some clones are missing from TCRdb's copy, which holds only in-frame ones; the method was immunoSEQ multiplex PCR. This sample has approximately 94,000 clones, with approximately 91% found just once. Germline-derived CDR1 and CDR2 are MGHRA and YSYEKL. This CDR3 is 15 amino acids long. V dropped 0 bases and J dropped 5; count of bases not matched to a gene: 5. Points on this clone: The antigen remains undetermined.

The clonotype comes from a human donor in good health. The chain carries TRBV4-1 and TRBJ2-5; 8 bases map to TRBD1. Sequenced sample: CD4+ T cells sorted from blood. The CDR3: CASSQDAGGWETQYF. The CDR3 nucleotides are TGCGCCAGCAGCCAAGACGCAGGGGGCTGGGAGACCCAGTACTTC.